These 32 T cell receptor beta chains were all obtained from the same sample, sequenced in a study of cytomegalovirus exposure and HLA in healthy donors. The PCR was carried out with 60 Vbeta primers and 13 Jbeta primers. Assay: immunoSEQ multiplex PCR; the TCRdb copy retains only in-frame clones and omits some. The sample yields about 130,000 clones, under 90% seen once. Sequencing was carried out using PBMCs. The receptors derive from a man aged 18 to 30 in good health and CMV-seronegative.

This chain connects TRBV7-9 to TRBJ1-6, with 8 bases aligning to TRBD1. Germline V lookup: CDR1 SEHNR, CDR2 FQNEAQ (reference sequence). The J segment lost 10 bases and the V segment lost 0 bases, leaving 5 bases of the junction unmatched. CDR3 length: 15 amino acids. The CDR3 region has the DNA TGTGCCAGCAGCTTAGCGACAGGGGCGAGGTCACCCCTCCACTTT. Amino acid sequence: CASSLATGARSPLHF.

V usage is TRBV6-5 and J usage is TRBJ1-4; D unclear. Trimming took 0 bases from V and 4 from J, leaving 3 bases between them. Germline V gene data show CDR1 as MNHEY and CDR2 as SVGAGI. This CDR3 is built from 13 residues. The chain's CDR3 is CASSYSGNEKLFF. The CDR3 coding sequence is TGTGCCAGCAGTTACTCCGGTAATGAAAAACTGTTTTTT.

This chain joins TRBV19 and TRBJ2-3; TRBD2 matches at 8 bases. This CDR3 region has 16 residues. Germline V gene lookup returns CDR1 LNHDA and CDR2 SQIVND (reference sequence). The J segment lost 2 bases and the V segment lost 3 bases, leaving 7 bases of the junction unmatched. CDR3 residues: CASSISGNPTTDTQYF. DNA of the CDR3: TGTGCCAGTAGTATTAGCGGGAACCCGACCACAGATACGCAGTATTTT.

The chain is built from TRBV14 and TRBJ1-2; 9 positions match TRBD1. This CDR3 has 16 amino acids. Germline V gene lookup returns CDR1 SGHDN and CDR2 FVKESK. V shed 1 base and J 8 bases; nucleotides not matched to a gene: 11. The CDR3, as DNA: TGTGCCAGCAGCCAAGGTCGTCACAGGGGGCCGGGGGGCTACACCTTC. Residues: CASSQGRHRGPGGYTF.

This clone was seen once. This sequence joins TRBV5-1 and TRBJ1-1, with D unresolved. The germline gives CDR1 SGHRS, CDR2 YFSETQ. V lost 1 base, J lost 7 bases, and 5 bases lay in between. The CDR3 spans 11 residues. CDR3 coding DNA: TGCGCCAGCAGCTTGAACGGTGAAGCTTTCTTT. It codes for CASSLNGEAFF.

V and J are TRBV10-1 and TRBJ2-2; 9 bases align to TRBD1. CDR3 length: 16 residues. J lost 0 bases, V lost 4 bases, and 3 bases had no gene match. The germline gives CDR1 WNHNN, CDR2 SYGVQD (reference sequence). The CDR3 bases are TGCGCCAGCAGTGTACAGGGGGCCGCGAACACCGGGGAGCTGTTTTTT. Translating gives CASSVQGAANTGELFF.

In its sample, this clone was seen a few times. The DNA for the CDR3 is TGTGCCAGCAGTGATATCAGGGAAAATCAGCCCCAGCATTTT. This codes for CASSDIRENQPQHF. This chain links TRBV2 with TRBJ1-5; possibly TRBD1 for D (5 bases). The CDR3 is 14 residues long. Looked up from germline, CDR1 is SNHLY and CDR2 is FYNNEI. V gave up 3 bases and J gave up 4 bases, with 10 bases separating them.

The chain links TRBV11-2 to TRBJ2-7; possibly TRBD2 for D (6 bases). CDR1 and CDR2 (germline): SGHAT, FQNNGV. The V end was cut by 5 bases, the J end by 3 bases, with 14 bases between. The CDR3 extends over 14 amino acids. The CDR3 region is CASSPQGGSYEQYF. The DNA for the CDR3 is TGTGCCAGCAGCCCTCAGGGAGGCAGCTACGAGCAGTACTTC. The variable domain in full, completed from reference TRBV11-2 and TRBJ2-7, reads EAGVAQSPRYKIIEKRQSVAFWCNPISGHATLYWYQQILGQGPKLLIQFQNNGVVDDSQLPKDRFSAERLKGVDSTLKIQPAKLEDSAVYLCASSPQGGSYEQYFGPGTRLTVT.

The J gene is TRBJ2-5, the V gene TRBV18; D is unresolved. Germline values: CDR1 KGHSH, CDR2 LQKENI. V gave up 0 bases and J gave up 3 bases, with 17 bases separating them. CDR3 length: 17 amino acids. The CDR3 protein is CASSPPSEIVVKETQYF. The CDR3 coding sequence is TGTGCCAGCTCACCACCGTCTGAGATCGTTGTAAAAGAGACCCAGTACTTC.

The chain links TRBV7-3 to TRBJ1-3, with 7 bases fitting TRBD1. The V segment lost 1 base and the J segment 4 bases; nucleotides outside the gene matches: 4. The CDR3 spans 15 residues. Germline V gives CDR1 SGHTA, CDR2 FQGTGA. DNA for the CDR3: TGTGCCAGCAGCTTAAACGACAGGGTCGGAAACACCATATATTTT. Its translation: CASSLNDRVGNTIYF.

This clone appeared a single time. J is TRBJ2-3 and V is TRBV6-5; TRBD1 might be the D (6 bases). The CDR3 runs to 14 residues. Germline CDR1 MNHEY, CDR2 SVGAGI. V lost 8 bases and J lost 3, with 15 bases in between. CDR3 DNA: TGTGCCAGCCGGACAGACGCTGGGACAGATACGCAGTATTTT. This gives the protein CASRTDAGTDTQYF.

This clone showed up just a few times. CDR3 nucleotide sequence: TGCGCCAGCAGCTTGGGGGGGGGCACTGAAGCTTTCTTT. Its translation: CASSLGGGTEAFF. The chain joins TRBV5-1 to TRBJ1-1, with D perhaps matching TRBD1 (5 bases). V lost 0 bases to trimming and J lost 4 bases, with 7 bases between them. Germline CDR1 is SGHRS and CDR2 is YFSETQ. This CDR3 comprises 13 residues.

The chain joins TRBV7-8 to TRBJ2-2; D is unresolved. Germline assignment: CDR1 SGHVS and CDR2 FQNEAQ. The CDR3 extends over 15 amino acids. The V and J ends lost 5 bases and 1 base respectively, with 11 bases between them. DNA of the CDR3: TGTGCCAGCAGCCGCCCTCAACAGAACACCGGGGAGCTGTTTTTT. This gives the protein CASSRPQQNTGELFF.

V gene TRBV6-5 combines with J gene TRBJ1-1, with D tentatively TRBD1 (5 bases). V lost 8 bases to trimming and J lost 4 bases, with 14 bases between them. The CDR3 is 13 residues long. CDR1 is MNHEY, CDR2 SVGAGI, per germline. CDR3 loop: CASVWAGGTEAFF. DNA of the CDR3: TGTGCCAGCGTATGGGCGGGGGGCACTGAAGCTTTCTTT.

The chain is built from TRBV5-1 and TRBJ2-3; 8 bases align to TRBD1. V lost 4 bases to trimming and J lost 2 bases; unmatched junction nucleotides: 9. Germline values: CDR1 SGHRS, CDR2 YFSETQ. The CDR3 consists of 16 residues. The CDR3 DNA follows: TGCGCCAGCAGCGTCTCCCGGGACAGGCTCACAGATACGCAGTATTTT. Translated, it gives CASSVSRDRLTDTQYF.

The chain combines TRBV4-1 with TRBJ2-7; tentative D call: TRBD2 (6 bases). The CDR3 sequence is 15 residues long. Between the trimmed V and J ends, which lost 3 bases and 1 base, there was a span of 13 bases. Germline V gives CDR1 MGHRA, CDR2 YSYEKL. The CDR3 sequence is CASSQREVRSYEQYF. The CDR3, as DNA: TGCGCCAGCAGCCAGAGGGAGGTCCGTTCCTACGAGCAGTACTTC.

V gene TRBV9 combines with J gene TRBJ1-3; no clear D. Trimming took 4 bases from V and 4 from J, leaving 6 bases between them. Germline loops: CDR1 SGDLS, CDR2 YYNGEE. The CDR3 consists of 12 residues. CDR3 in DNA: TGTGCCAGCAGCCCTCCGGGAAACACCATATATTTT. Translation: CASSPPGNTIYF.

This chain joins TRBV7-2 and TRBJ2-1, with D maybe TRBD1 (7 bases). CDR1 SGHTA and CDR2 FQGNSA come from the germline V gene. V was pared by 4 bases and J by 13 bases, with 23 bases between. The CDR3 totals 15 residues. In nucleotides, the CDR3 is TGTGCCAGCAGCTGGGGGGACAGATTAGAAAGGGACCAGTTCTTC. It codes for CASSWGDRLERDQFF.

This clone was seen more than once but under ten times. This chain links TRBV7-9 with TRBJ2-3; possibly TRBD1 for D (6 bases). Looked up from germline, CDR1 is SEHNR and CDR2 is FQNEAQ (reference sequence). This CDR3 has 15 amino acids. The germline V and J ends were trimmed by 6 bases and 5 bases, with 18 bases remaining between them. CDR3 DNA: TGTGCCAGCAGGGAGACAGGCCCCTGGGGAGATACGCAGTATTTT. Amino acids: CASRETGPWGDTQYF.

This sequence joins TRBV7-2 and TRBJ1-3, with 8 bases lining up with TRBD1. The CDR3 covers 19 residues. Germline trimming cut 1 base from V and 0 bases from J; bases unmatched to any gene: 11. Germline CDR1 is SGHTA and CDR2 is FQGNSA. The CDR3 region is CASSLVGPRGPSSGNTIYF. The DNA of the CDR3 is TGTGCCAGCAGCTTAGTAGGGCCCAGGGGGCCGAGCTCTGGAAACACCATATATTTT.

The V call is TRBV27, the J call TRBJ2-3; a possible D gene is TRBD2 (6 bases). Germline V lookup: CDR1 MNHEY, CDR2 SMNVEV (reference sequence). The CDR3 is made up of 17 amino acids. The V and J ends lost 5 bases and 2 bases respectively, with 20 bases between them. The CDR3 nucleotides read TGTGCCAGCAGTCCCGGCGGGACTTCTACCTACACAGATACGCAGTATTTT. Translating gives CASSPGGTSTYTDTQYF.

The rearrangement joins TRBV2 to TRBJ2-7, with a weak D call TRBD2 (5 bases). The CDR3 is made up of 14 amino acids. Germline V gene data show CDR1 as SNHLY and CDR2 as FYNNEI. V shed 8 bases and J shed 2 bases, with 16 bases lying between them. In DNA, the CDR3 is TGTGCCAGCCGACTGGGGTCCGGGGCCTACGAGCAGTACTTC. Amino acids: CASRLGSGAYEQYF.

The V and J genes are TRBV5-4 and TRBJ2-3; 9 nucleotides align to TRBD1. Germline assignment: CDR1 SGHNT and CDR2 YYREEE (reference sequence). V shed 6 bases, J shed 3 bases, and the junction held 5 bases outside the gene matches. The CDR3 runs to 14 residues. The CDR3 spells CASKTGGETDTQYF. CDR3 coding DNA: TGTGCCAGCAAAACAGGGGGCGAGACAGATACGCAGTATTTT.

The chain carries TRBV6-6 and TRBJ1-1; D is unresolved. The germline CDR1 and CDR2 sequences are MNHNY and SVGAGI (reference sequence). The CDR3 sequence is 11 residues long. V was cut by 2 bases and J by 8 bases, with 6 bases left in between. CDR3 in amino acids: CASSYREEAFF. In nucleotides, the CDR3 is TGTGCCAGCAGTTACCGGGAGGAAGCTTTCTTT.

This clone was found once. V gene TRBV25-1 combines with J gene TRBJ2-7; possible D gene TRBD1, 5 bases. There are 12 residues in the CDR3. The V end was cut by 6 bases, the J end by 2 bases, with 8 bases between. In germline, CDR1 is MGHDK, CDR2 SYGVNS. The CDR3 coding sequence is TGTGCCAGCAGAATAGGGGCCTACGAGCAGTACTTC. This sequence encodes CASRIGAYEQYF.

V and J are TRBV4-1 and TRBJ1-1; no clear D. This CDR3 is 14 amino acids long. The germline gives CDR1 MGHRA, CDR2 YSYEKL. Between the trimmed V and J ends, which lost 1 base and 3 bases, there was a span of 9 bases. Written as DNA, the CDR3 is TGCGCCAGCAGCCAAGTCGGAGAGTACACTGAAGCTTTCTTT. Its protein product is CASSQVGEYTEAFF.

V gene TRBV5-1 combines with J gene TRBJ1-1; tentative D call: TRBD1 (5 bases). Trimming shortened V by 3 bases and J by 4 bases, and 13 bases separated the two germline ends. Germline lookup yields CDR1 SGHRS and CDR2 YFSETQ. The CDR3 is 14 amino acids. CDR3 nucleotides: TGCGCCAGCAGCTCATGGTTGGGGGGCACTGAAGCTTTCTTT. This encodes CASSSWLGGTEAFF.

The chain recombines TRBV9 with TRBJ2-6; D unresolved. With 0 bases removed from V and 2 bases from J, the gap between germline ends came to 6 bases. This CDR3 comprises 15 residues. The germline CDR1 and CDR2 sequences are SGDLS and YYNGEE. This CDR3 is CASSVAVTGANVLTF. CDR3 nucleotides: TGTGCCAGCAGCGTAGCTGTAACTGGGGCCAACGTCCTGACTTTC.

The chain combines TRBV5-1 with TRBJ1-1; 12 bases match TRBD1. From germline, CDR1 is SGHRS and CDR2 YFSETQ. This CDR3 contains 14 residues. Trimming at V came to 4 bases and at J to 6 bases, leaving 4 bases not matched to a gene. CDR3 residues: CASSKGQGASEAFF. CDR3 DNA sequence: TGCGCCAGCAGCAAGGGACAGGGGGCCTCTGAAGCTTTCTTT.

The chain recombines TRBV15 with TRBJ2-7, with D tentatively TRBD1 (5 bases). The germline V gene has CDR1 LNHNV and CDR2 YYDKDF (reference sequence). V gave up 1 base and J gave up 0 bases, with 13 bases separating them. This CDR3 comprises 16 residues. The CDR3, as DNA: TGTGCCACCAGCAGAGGGGGTTCAGGGATCTCCTACGAGCAGTACTTC. Translation: CATSRGGSGISYEQYF.

The CDR3 DNA is TGTGCCAGCAACAGAAGGACTAGCGGTAATGACAATGAGCAGTTCTTC. It codes for CASNRRTSGNDNEQFF. The chain combines TRBV2 with TRBJ2-1, with 10 nucleotides matching TRBD2. The CDR3 is made up of 16 amino acids. CDR1 SNHLY and CDR2 FYNNEI come from the germline V gene. V shed 7 bases and J 5 bases; nucleotides not matched to a gene: 11.

The chain recombines TRBV2 with TRBJ2-7, with 11 positions matching TRBD2. Germline CDR1 and CDR2: SNHLY and FYNNEI. Trimming cost V 3 bases and J 5 bases; bases outside gene matches: 3. The CDR3 extends over 14 amino acids. CDR3 in DNA: TGTGCCAGCAGTGATCTAGCGGGGGGCCACGAGCAGTACTTC. This translates into CASSDLAGGHEQYF.